This is a list of T cell receptor beta chains from one sample in a study of CD8 T cells in Susac syndrome. TCRdb fed the immunoSEQ multiplex PCR reads into MiXCR, producing one record per CDR3 protein. The table shows about 210,000 distinct CDR3 sequences, with approximately 95% occurring only once. The sequenced sample consisted of CD4+ T cells from PBMCs. The receptors stem from a human donor with multiple sclerosis. Each CDR3 is given with its conserved first and last residue. Expanded clones are given a class, and other clones once, few, many or no size at all.

J	size	V	CDR3
TRBJ1-1	.	TRBV9	CASSVEEGDTEAFF
TRBJ2-5	.	TRBV29-1	CSVDRGKETQYF
TRBJ2-7	.	TRBV27	CASSFLDSSYEQYF
TRBJ2-7	.	TRBV29-1	CSVGQGPEQYF
TRBJ2-2	.	TRBV5-1	CASNLANGELFF
TRBJ1-2	.	TRBV9	CASSVAGGHNGYTF
TRBJ1-1	.	TRBV29-1	CSVAYRGRRRTEAFF
TRBJ2-1	.	TRBV29-1	CGSRRTGANNEQFF
TRBJ2-1	.	TRBV19	CASKRGAVSSNEQFF
TRBJ2-1	.	TRBV6-5	CASGLAGRNEQFF
TRBJ1-6	once	TRBV29-1	CSVEVSGTGDSPLHF
TRBJ1-6	.	TRBV7-9	CASTLTGIDSPLHF
TRBJ1-5	few	TRBV18	CASSPQGNQPQHF
TRBJ2-1	.	TRBV2	CASLRDRGPLAGGDEQFF
TRBJ2-3	.	TRBV2	CASSLSGSHTDTQYF
TRBJ2-1	.	TRBV9	CASSAIRLAGVDNEQFF
TRBJ2-5	.	TRBV6-1	CASRPGLQQETQYF
TRBJ2-1	.	TRBV28	CASSPIMTGPLYNEQFF
TRBJ2-7	.	TRBV7-9	CASSLERERYEQYF
TRBJ2-1	.	TRBV5-6	CASSLLGTAIHEPFF
TRBJ2-7	.	TRBV7-9	CASSLAGLGMEEQYF
TRBJ1-3	.	TRBV11-3	CASSTGAQGNTIYF
TRBJ2-1	.	TRBV7-9	CASSLGAGERIDEQFF
TRBJ1-5	.	TRBV4-1	CASSQGYSGLGNQPQHF
TRBJ2-7	.	TRBV20-1	CSALLIQGSSYEQYF
TRBJ2-1	.	TRBV20-1	CSARGQPLQGNEQFF
TRBJ1-1	.	TRBV29-1	CSVVIMANTEAFF
TRBJ2-1	.	TRBV6-5	CASSYRERDEQFF
TRBJ1-1	.	TRBV12-3/TRBV12-4	CASSPTGDSTEAFF
TRBJ1-3	.	TRBV27	CASSPRWGSGNTIYF
TRBJ2-4	few	TRBV3-1	CASSLLAKNIQYF
TRBJ1-2	.	TRBV28	CASSLWNEASGDYGYTF